This T cell receptor beta chain was sequenced for a study of technical replicates of blood from a handful of donors. The repertoire was sequenced with immunoSEQ multiplex PCR; TCRdb's copy has only in-frame clones and lacks some. The sample yields 75,000 to 100,000 clones, over 90% seen once. V was pared by 0 bases and J by 4 bases, with 2 bases of the junction left unmatched. Per germline, CDR1 SGDLS and CDR2 YYNGEE. The CDR3 has 14 amino acids. The origin of this receptor is a human donor in good health. This chain uses TRBV9 with TRBJ2-7; TRBD2 matches 9 bases. The sequenced sample consisted of T cells isolated from PBMCs. The CDR3 loop reads CASSVVSGSYEQYF. The CDR3 DNA reads as TGTGCCAGCAGCGTAGTTAGCGGGAGTTACGAGCAGTACTTC.